The next 10 T cell receptor beta chains were all read from a single sample in a study of cytomegalovirus exposure and HLA in healthy donors. This table comes from immunoSEQ multiplex PCR, and its TCRdb copy is limited to in-frame clones, with some not included. The data show fewer than 85,000 clones, with about 90% seen just once and 3% to 4% held by the top ten. Sequenced input: PBMCs. These TCRs come from a woman aged 18 to 35 in good health and CMV-seropositive.

J is TRBJ2-1 and V is TRBV30; no firm D call. Germline V CDR1 and CDR2: GTSNPN, SVGIG (reference sequence). The CDR3 runs 13 residues. With 0 bases removed from V and 8 bases from J, the gap between germline ends came to 11 bases. In DNA form, the CDR3 reads TGTGCCTGGAGTGTACAGAGTCCGGATGAGCAGTTCTTC. The encoded protein is CAWSVQSPDEQFF.

This chain links TRBV10-2 with TRBJ1-3; 10 nucleotides align to TRBD1. CDR3 size: 15 residues. V trimming: 4 bases; J trimming: 3 bases; junction bases outside the gene matches: 3. Germline CDR1 is WSHSY and CDR2 is SAAADI. CDR3 sequence: CASSAGTGVGNTIYF. Written as DNA, the CDR3 is TGCGCCAGCAGTGCCGGGACAGGGGTTGGAAACACCATATATTTT.

The genes are TRBV6-1 and TRBJ2-5; weak D call: TRBD1 (5 bases). The V and J ends lost 1 base and 5 bases respectively, with 11 bases between them. The CDR3 consists of 14 residues. Germline CDR1 MNHNS, CDR2 SASEGT. In nucleotides, the CDR3 is TGTGCCAGCAGTGAAGTGGTGGGGCGGGAGACCCAGTACTTC. As protein: CASSEVVGRETQYF.

The genes are TRBV5-6 and TRBJ1-2, with 12 nucleotides matching TRBD1. Germline V gene lookup returns CDR1 SGHDT and CDR2 YYEEEE. This CDR3 is 14 amino acids long. V lost 2 bases, J lost 6 bases, and 2 bases stayed unmatched. The CDR3 loop is CASSFGTGGDGYTF. CDR3 coding DNA: TGTGCCAGCAGCTTCGGGACAGGGGGCGATGGCTACACCTTC.

This chain links TRBV13 with TRBJ2-5, with TRBD1 as a possible D gene (6 bases). CDR3 size: 15 residues. Trimming took off 4 bases at V and 0 bases at J, with 12 bases between the two ends. Germline CDR1 reads PRHDT; CDR2 reads FYEKMQ (reference sequence). The CDR3 region has the DNA TGTGCCAGCAGCTCCAGGACAGAGTACCAAGAGACCCAGTACTTC. Its translation: CASSSRTEYQETQYF.

The chain uses TRBV4-1 and TRBJ2-7, with 12 positions matching TRBD2. The CDR3 runs 18 residues. Unmatched junction bases numbered 8, after V lost 2 bases and J lost 0 bases. Germline V gene lookup returns CDR1 MGHRA and CDR2 YSYEKL. CDR3 residues: CASSQWTSGVTSSYEQYF. Written as DNA, the CDR3 is TGCGCCAGCAGCCAATGGACTAGCGGGGTGACGAGCTCCTACGAGCAGTACTTC.

The chain couples TRBV29-1 to TRBJ1-1; D remains unclear. The V gene lost 0 bases and the J gene lost 10 bases, with 15 bases spanning the gap. CDR1 SQVTM and CDR2 ANQGSEA come from the germline V gene. There are 13 residues in the CDR3. The CDR3: CSVEDRWRAGAFF. DNA for the CDR3: TGCAGCGTTGAAGATCGGTGGAGGGCTGGAGCTTTCTTT.

The J gene is TRBJ1-2, the V gene TRBV5-4; D gene uncertain. The CDR3 contains 12 residues. The germline gives CDR1 SGHNT, CDR2 YYREEE (reference sequence). Trimming stripped 4 bases from V and 7 bases from J, with 11 bases between. In nucleotides, the CDR3 is TGTGCCAGCAGCCAAGACTCGTCTGGCTACACCTTC. Translating it yields CASSQDSSGYTF.

The chain combines TRBV27 with TRBJ1-2; D uncertain. This CDR3 has 13 residues. CDR1 and CDR2 (germline): MNHEY, SMNVEV (reference sequence). With 6 bases removed from V and 4 bases from J, the gap between germline ends came to 12 bases. The CDR3 bases are TGTGCCAGCAGCCCGGAGGGAATCTATGGCTACACCTTC. Its translation is CASSPEGIYGYTF.

The chain has TRBV19 and TRBJ1-5, with a weak D call TRBD1 (6 bases). There are 14 residues in the CDR3. V was pared by 5 bases and J by 0 bases, with 8 bases between. Germline-derived CDR1 and CDR2 are LNHDA and SQIVND (reference sequence). This CDR3 reads CASSRTDSNQPQHF. The CDR3 bases are TGTGCCAGTAGTCGGACAGATAGCAATCAGCCCCAGCATTTT.